The 20 T cell receptor beta chains presented below share a single source sample, sequenced in a study of memory CD4+ T cells and cytomegalovirus serostatus. Some clones are missing from TCRdb's copy, which holds only in-frame ones; the method was immunoSEQ multiplex PCR. The data hold under 75,000 clones, with over 70% observed a single time. Single viable CD3+CD4+CD8-CD45RO+ cells were sorted as the memory CD4+ T cells. Sample: memory CD4+ T cells from blood. Receptors originate from an adult in good health and CMV-seronegative. Some clones in this sample may be carry-over from other donors' samples.

This chain connects TRBV7-6 to TRBJ1-5; TRBD1 agrees at 8 bases. The CDR3 runs to 17 residues. Losses at the gene ends were 5 bases for V and 6 bases for J; bases not matched to a gene: 15. Germline CDR1 and CDR2: SGHVS and FNYEAQ. The CDR3 loop reads CASSPPQGGRFGQPQHF. The CDR3 DNA sequence: TGTGCCAGCAGCCCACCACAGGGGGGGCGTTTTGGTCAGCCCCAGCATTTT.

Notes on this clone: The sample contains more than one DNA sequence encoding this CDR3. V and J are TRBV14 and TRBJ1-2, with D hard to call. The CDR3 is made up of 13 amino acids. Trimming took off 1 base at V and 0 bases at J, with 3 bases between the two ends. Per germline, CDR1 SGHDN and CDR2 FVKESK. CDR3 bases: TGTGCCAGCAGCCAAGGGGCTAACTATGGCTACACCTTC. It encodes CASSQGANYGYTF.

V is TRBV7-2 and J is TRBJ1-3, with D unclear. CDR3 size: 14 residues. Germline CDR1 and CDR2: SGHTA and FQGNSA. V was cut by 5 bases and J by 0 bases, with 8 bases left in between. CDR3 coding DNA: TGTGCCAGCAGCCCGGAGGGCTCTGGAAACACCATATATTTT. This gives the protein CASSPEGSGNTIYF.

The chain combines TRBV5-4 with TRBJ2-1; TRBD1 agrees at 9 bases. With 4 bases clipped from V and 4 bases from J, the junction kept 9 bases outside the gene matches. The CDR3 loop spans 16 amino acids. Looked up from germline, CDR1 is SGHNT and CDR2 is YYREEE (reference sequence). The CDR3 DNA reads as TGTGCCAGCAGCGCTTCCGGGACAGGGTTGTACAATGAGCAGTTCTTC. Amino acids: CASSASGTGLYNEQFF.

This clone was found a few times. The chain carries TRBV7-9 and TRBJ2-3; TRBD2 agrees at 10 bases. With V trimmed by 4 bases and J by 3 bases, 7 bases remained unmatched. The CDR3 has 16 residues. Per germline, CDR1 SEHNR and CDR2 FQNEAQ (reference sequence). The DNA for the CDR3 is TGTGCCAGCAGCTACACTAGCGGGGCTCCTACAGATACGCAGTATTTT. Protein: CASSYTSGAPTDTQYF.

The CDR3 is CASSVGVDYGYTF. CDR3 coding DNA: TGTGCCAGCAGCGTAGGTGTGGACTATGGCTACACCTTC. This chain links TRBV9 with TRBJ1-2, with no clear D. V lost 0 bases and J 3 bases, leaving 6 bases between the germline ends. The CDR3 has 13 residues. Germline-derived CDR1 and CDR2 are SGDLS and YYNGEE.

This clone was seen a handful of times. Other DNA sequences of this sample code for an identical CDR3. The chain carries TRBV30 and TRBJ1-2, with D unresolved. Germline V gives CDR1 GTSNPN, CDR2 SVGIG (reference sequence). The CDR3 extends over 13 amino acids. V was pared by 3 bases and J by 2 bases, with 10 bases between. CDR3 in amino acids: CAWSFSGNYGYTF. The CDR3 bases are TGTGCCTGGAGCTTCAGCGGAAACTATGGCTACACCTTC.

The J gene is TRBJ1-1, the V gene TRBV6-5; possibly TRBD1 for D (6 bases). V was pared by 2 bases and J by 4 bases, with 11 bases between. CDR1 is MNHEY and CDR2 is SVGAGI in the germline V gene. The CDR3 contains 14 residues. CDR3 residues: CASSYGGGGTEAFF. CDR3 DNA: TGTGCCAGCAGTTACGGGGGCGGTGGCACTGAAGCTTTCTTT.

The chain uses TRBV9 and TRBJ1-1; tentatively, D is TRBD1 (6 bases). The CDR3 has 15 residues. Germline loops: CDR1 SGDLS, CDR2 YYNGEE. Trimming stripped 0 bases from V and 6 bases from J, with 15 bases between. This CDR3 reads CASSVDPTGSPEAFF. The CDR3, as DNA: TGTGCCAGCAGCGTAGACCCAACAGGGAGCCCTGAAGCTTTCTTT.

This clone has just one count. The chain links TRBV14 to TRBJ2-2; D remains unclear. V lost 1 base to trimming and J lost 6 bases, with 9 bases between them. The CDR3 has 14 amino acids. Germline lookup yields CDR1 SGHDN and CDR2 FVKESK. The DNA for the CDR3 is TGTGCCAGCAGCCAAGGGTCGCAGGCCGGGGAGCTGTTTTTT. Protein product: CASSQGSQAGELFF.

The gene calls are TRBV7-2 and TRBJ1-1; no clear D. V lost 0 bases to trimming and J lost 1 base, with 12 bases between them. Germline values: CDR1 SGHTA, CDR2 FQGNSA. This CDR3 has 16 amino acids. The CDR3 sequence: CASSLAWGLGNTEAFF. DNA of the CDR3: TGTGCCAGCAGCTTAGCGTGGGGTTTGGGGAACACTGAAGCTTTCTTT.

The CDR3 is CASSPGTGIIQYF. The CDR3 DNA is TGCGCCAGCAGCCCCGGGACAGGGATTATTCAGTACTTC. The rearrangement joins TRBV4-1 to TRBJ2-4; TRBD1 agrees at 9 bases. J gave up 10 bases and V 4 bases, and 5 bases lay outside the gene matches. Germline V lookup: CDR1 MGHRA, CDR2 YSYEKL. The CDR3 has 13 amino acids.

The chain has TRBV9 and TRBJ1-5; 9 nucleotides line up with TRBD1. V gave up 4 bases and J gave up 0 bases; unmatched junction bases: 2. Germline V gene data show CDR1 as SGDLS and CDR2 as YYNGEE. The CDR3 spans 15 residues. CDR3 region: CASSPGQGSNQPQHF. For the CDR3, the DNA is TGTGCCAGCAGCCCGGGACAGGGTAGCAATCAGCCCCAGCATTTT.

This chain links TRBV21-1 with TRBJ2-3; the table calls TRBD2, which could not be checked here. TRBV21-1 is flagged as a pseudogene. The CDR3 has 12 amino acids. The DNA for the CDR3 is TGTGCCAGCGGAGAGGGTTTGGATACGCAGTATTTT. The encoded protein is CASGEGLDTQYF.

The CDR3 sequence: CASSEKVNTEAFF. DNA for the CDR3: TGTGCCAGCAGTGAAAAAGTGAACACTGAAGCTTTCTTT. The V gene is TRBV6-1, the J gene TRBJ1-1; unclear D gene. The CDR3 is 13 residues long. V was cut by 2 bases and J by 0 bases, with 4 bases left in between. Germline V CDR1 and CDR2: MNHNS, SASEGT.

The chain has TRBV7-9 and TRBJ1-2, with 9 bases lining up with TRBD1. V shed 5 bases, J shed 7 bases, and the junction held 11 bases outside the gene matches. Per the germline V gene, CDR1 is SEHNR and CDR2 is FQNEAQ (reference sequence). The CDR3 sequence is 15 residues long. The chain's CDR3 is CASSQQGAVRSGYTF. CDR3 nucleotide sequence: TGTGCCAGCAGCCAACAGGGGGCGGTACGGTCTGGCTACACCTTC.

V and J are TRBV5-1 and TRBJ2-2; no definite D call. The CDR3 spans 15 residues. Germline assignment: CDR1 SGHRS and CDR2 YFSETQ. V lost 6 bases to trimming and J lost 1 base, with 13 bases between them. This CDR3 is CASTINLLNTGELFF. The CDR3 DNA reads TGCGCCAGCACGATTAATTTACTGAACACCGGGGAGCTGTTTTTT.

The rearrangement joins TRBV21-1 to TRBJ2-5; the table's D call TRBD1 went unverified against the DNA. TRBV21-1 is marked as a pseudogene. The CDR3 runs to 15 residues. CDR3 coding DNA: TGTGCCAGCAGCACTCGGACAGGCAGAGGAGAGACCCAGTACTTC. Its translation is CASSTRTGRGETQYF.

V usage is TRBV11-2 and J usage is TRBJ2-7, with D possibly being TRBD2 (6 bases). V dropped 1 base and J dropped 6 bases, with 19 bases sitting between them. Germline-derived CDR1 and CDR2 are SGHAT and FQNNGV. CDR3 size: 16 residues. DNA of the CDR3: TGTGCCAGCAGCTTAGCCCACGGGGACTCGGGTGGCGAGCAGTACTTC. Its protein product is CASSLAHGDSGGEQYF. The complete variable domain, with remaining parts taken from reference TRBV11-2 and TRBJ2-7, reads EAGVAQSPRYKIIEKRQSVAFWCNPISGHATLYWYQQILGQGPKLLIQFQNNGVVDDSQLPKDRFSAERLKGVDSTLKIQPAKLEDSAVYLCASSLAHGDSGGEQYFGPGTRLTVT.

J is TRBJ1-1 and V is TRBV7-9; 9 bases agree with TRBD1. Germline CDR1 SEHNR, CDR2 FQNEAQ (reference sequence). This CDR3 spans 16 amino acids. The V gene end was trimmed by 5 bases and the J gene end by 1 base; junction bases not matched to a gene: 8. The CDR3 sequence is CASSPNTGGRNTEAFF. CDR3 in DNA: TGTGCCAGCAGCCCAAACACAGGGGGCCGGAACACTGAAGCTTTCTTT. The variable domain in full, completed from reference TRBV7-9 and TRBJ1-1, reads DTGVSQNPRHKITKRGQNVTFRCDPISEHNRLYWYRQTLGQGPEFLTYFQNEAQLEKSRLLSDRFSAERPKGSFSTLEIQRTEQGDSAMYLCASSPNTGGRNTEAFFGQGTRLTVV.